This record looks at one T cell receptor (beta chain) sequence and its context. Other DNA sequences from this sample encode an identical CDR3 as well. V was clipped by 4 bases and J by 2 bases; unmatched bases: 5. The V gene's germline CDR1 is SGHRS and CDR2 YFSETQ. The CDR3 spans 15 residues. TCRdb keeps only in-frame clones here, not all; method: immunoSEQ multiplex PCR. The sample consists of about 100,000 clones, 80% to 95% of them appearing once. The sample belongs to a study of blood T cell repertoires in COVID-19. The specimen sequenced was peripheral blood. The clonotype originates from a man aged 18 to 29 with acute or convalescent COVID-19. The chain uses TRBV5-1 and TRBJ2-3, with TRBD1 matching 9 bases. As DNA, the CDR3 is TGCGCCAGCAGCACCGGACAGGGGTTCACAGATACGCAGTATTTT. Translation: CASSTGQGFTDTQYF.